The 20 T cell receptor beta chains presented below share a single source sample, sequenced in a study of T-cell memory formation after mild COVID-19. TCRdb reprocessed the 5' RACE reads with MiXCR, giving one entry per CDR3 protein. The sample consists of about 300,000 distinct CDR3 sequences, approximately 19% of them appearing once. Sequencing was carried out using PBMCs or a T cell subset sorted from them (not recorded which). Receptor source: a man between 18 and 35 years old who had mild COVID-19 (a few samples of this study predate the infection). Cell type and time point are not known.

J is TRBJ1-5 and V is TRBV6-2 or TRBV6-3; unclear D gene. V lost 8 bases, J lost 2 bases, and 10 bases lay in between. Germline lookup yields CDR1 MNHEY and CDR2 SVGEGT. This CDR3 contains 13 residues. CDR3 amino acids: CASGIYGNQPQHF. As DNA, the CDR3 is TGTGCCAGCGGAATCTATGGCAATCAGCCCCAGCATTTT.

This chain connects TRBV5-1 to TRBJ2-5; D unresolved. Germline loops: CDR1 SGHRS, CDR2 YFSETQ. Trimming pared 4 bases from V and 3 bases from J, leaving 13 bases between. The CDR3 sequence is 14 residues long. The CDR3 coding sequence is TGCGCCAGCAGCATGGGCAACACTGAAGAGACCCAGTACTTC. It encodes CASSMGNTEETQYF.

This clonotype has a handful of counts. This chain uses TRBV7-2 with TRBJ1-2, with no clear D. The CDR3 totals 13 residues. Trimming removed 2 bases at V and 2 bases at J, with 6 bases between. Germline-derived CDR1 and CDR2 are SGHTA and FQGNSA. CDR3 in amino acids: CASSLPRNYGYTF. The DNA for the CDR3 is TGTGCCAGCAGCTTACCGAGAAACTATGGCTACACCTTC.

This clonotype has a count of ten or more. The J gene is TRBJ2-2, the V gene TRBV7-6; a weak D match, TRBD2 (7 bases). V lost 4 bases, J lost 6 bases, and 15 bases lay in between. The CDR3 has 15 residues. CDR1 is SGHVS, CDR2 FNYEAQ, per germline. CDR3 protein: CASSSVRGAPGELFF. The CDR3 DNA follows: TGTGCCAGCAGCTCTGTCCGGGGGGCCCCCGGGGAGCTGTTTTTT.

This sequence joins TRBV24-1 and TRBJ2-3; possible D gene TRBD2, 5 bases. V gave up 3 bases and J gave up 4 bases, with 13 bases separating them. The CDR3 length is 15 residues. Germline loops: CDR1 KGHDR, CDR2 SFDVKD. The chain's CDR3 is CATSDARLASDTQYF. The CDR3 DNA follows: TGTGCCACCAGTGATGCTCGTCTAGCTTCAGATACGCAGTATTTT.

This chain connects TRBV7-2 to TRBJ2-1, with 12 bases fitting TRBD1. The CDR3 length is 13 residues. Losses at the gene ends were 5 bases for V and 15 bases for J; bases not matched to a gene: 8. Germline V gene data show CDR1 as SGHTA and CDR2 as FQGNSA. The CDR3 is CASSLLGTGGMFF. The CDR3 region has the DNA TGTGCCAGCAGCCTCCTAGGGACAGGGGGCATGTTCTTC.

This clonotype turned up a few times. The CDR3 DNA reads TGCAGCGCCTTACCACAGGGGAACTATGGCTACACCTTC. Translating it yields CSALPQGNYGYTF. The chain recombines TRBV29-1 with TRBJ1-2, with 7 bases matching TRBD1. The germline V gene has CDR1 SQVTM and CDR2 ANQGSEA. The CDR3 covers 13 residues. The V and J ends lost 7 bases and 2 bases, in that order; junction bases with no gene match: 7.

This clonotype was observed a handful of times. The chain links TRBV14 to TRBJ2-7; tentatively, D is TRBD1 (5 bases). V gave up 0 bases and J gave up 2 bases, with 11 bases separating them. Germline CDR1 and CDR2: SGHDN and FVKESK. CDR3 size: 15 residues. The CDR3 spells CASSQEGNRPYEQYF. In DNA, the CDR3 is TGTGCCAGCAGCCAAGAGGGAAACAGGCCCTACGAGCAGTACTTC.

The chain combines TRBV20-1 with TRBJ2-2; no clear D. The CDR3 spans 13 residues. CDR1 is DFQATT, CDR2 SNEGSKA, per germline (reference sequence). The V gene lost 0 bases and the J gene lost 5 bases, with 7 bases spanning the gap. CDR3 sequence reads: CSARDLGTGELFF. CDR3 bases: TGCAGTGCTAGAGATCTGGGAACCGGGGAGCTGTTTTTT.

The V call is TRBV6-5, the J call TRBJ1-6; no reliable D call. The CDR3 is 14 amino acids. CDR1 is MNHEY, CDR2 SVGAGI, per germline. V shed 2 bases and J shed 9 bases, with 11 bases lying between them. The CDR3 loop reads CASSYGHTPSPLHF. DNA for the CDR3: TGTGCCAGCAGTTACGGGCACACTCCTTCACCCCTCCACTTT.

This clonotype was counted a few times. The chain combines TRBV29-1 with TRBJ2-7, with 7 positions matching TRBD1. Unmatched junction bases numbered 12, after V lost 7 bases and J lost 3 bases. Germline values: CDR1 SQVTM, CDR2 ANQGSEA. The CDR3 length is 14 residues. The CDR3 DNA is TGCAGCGCCACCCTTGACGACAGGGTCTACGAGCAGTACTTC. This sequence encodes CSATLDDRVYEQYF.

This chain uses TRBV20-1 with TRBJ2-3; TRBD1 is a possible D gene (7 bases). CDR3 length: 11 residues. V was cut by 6 bases and J by 6 bases, with 10 bases left in between. Per the germline V gene, CDR1 is DFQATT and CDR2 is SNEGSKA (reference sequence). The CDR3 sequence is CSAPGGDTQYF. CDR3 in DNA: TGCAGTGCCCCAGGGGGGGATACGCAGTATTTT.

This clonotype has a handful of counts. The genes are TRBV4-3 and TRBJ2-3, with no clear D. The CDR3 totals 18 residues. The V end was cut by 5 bases, the J end by 1 base, with 22 bases between. The germline V gene encodes CDR1 LGHNA and CDR2 YSLEER. This CDR3 is CASSTGRGIRIGTDTQYF. Here the CDR3 DNA reads TGCGCCAGCAGCACCGGCCGCGGAATCCGTATCGGCACAGATACGCAGTATTTT.

This rearrangement joins TRBV3-1 to TRBJ2-3; 7 nucleotides line up with TRBD2. Germline loops: CDR1 LGHDT, CDR2 YNNKEL (reference sequence). CDR3 length: 15 residues. With V trimmed by 1 base and J by 1 base, 2 bases remained unmatched. The CDR3 protein is CASSQGAGGTDTQYF. The CDR3 bases are TGTGCCAGCAGCCAAGGGGCGGGGGGCACAGATACGCAGTATTTT.

There are a few counts of this clonotype. J is TRBJ2-4 and V is TRBV12-3 or TRBV12-4, with TRBD2 matching 7 bases. Trimming at V came to 5 bases and at J to 4 bases, leaving 8 bases not matched to a gene. The CDR3 spans 15 residues. The CDR3 bases are TGTGCCAGCAGTGACCGCAGCGGGGAGAAAAACATTCAGTACTTC. Translation gives CASSDRSGEKNIQYF.

This clonotype was found many times. The chain joins TRBV9 to TRBJ1-2, with D perhaps TRBD1 (5 bases). Germline values: CDR1 SGDLS, CDR2 YYNGEE. The CDR3 sequence is 14 residues long. V lost 3 bases, J lost 6 bases, and 15 bases lay in between. The chain's CDR3 is CASSGGQGKNGYTF. CDR3 DNA sequence: TGTGCCAGCAGCGGGGGCCAGGGTAAAAATGGCTACACCTTC.

The chain couples TRBV7-2 to TRBJ2-1; TRBD2 aligns across 8 bases. Per the germline V gene, CDR1 is SGHTA and CDR2 is FQGNSA. V trimming: 2 bases; J trimming: 9 bases; junction bases outside the gene matches: 6. The CDR3 covers 14 residues. CDR3 amino acids: CASSLPAGVTEQFF. CDR3 DNA sequence: TGTGCCAGCAGCTTACCAGCGGGGGTAACTGAGCAGTTCTTC.

This clonotype was counted many times. The chain joins TRBV29-1 to TRBJ2-3, with D unclear. The CDR3 consists of 15 residues. Trimming took off 0 bases at V and 7 bases at J, with 17 bases between the two ends. Germline V gene data show CDR1 as SQVTM and CDR2 as ANQGSEA. For the CDR3, the DNA is TGCAGCGTTGAAGATCTGGAAGGGATGAGGAATACGCAGTATTTT. As protein: CSVEDLEGMRNTQYF.

This chain uses TRBV4-3 with TRBJ2-7; no reliable D call. Trimming stripped 1 base from V and 3 bases from J, with 13 bases between. In germline, CDR1 is LGHNA, CDR2 YSLEER. This CDR3 has 15 residues. Written as DNA, the CDR3 is TGCGCCAGCAGCCAAGGTCACAATCCAGGCTACGAGCAGTACTTC. It yields the protein CASSQGHNPGYEQYF.

This clonotype was found a few times. The chain has TRBV7-2 and TRBJ2-6; D may be TRBD2 (6 bases). Per the germline V gene, CDR1 is SGHTA and CDR2 is FQGNSA. V dropped 5 bases and J dropped 2 bases, with 13 bases sitting between them. The CDR3 extends over 16 amino acids. For the CDR3, the DNA is TGTGCCAGCAGCGCTACGTCGGGGGCTGGGGCCAACGTCCTGACTTTC. Translating it yields CASSATSGAGANVLTF.